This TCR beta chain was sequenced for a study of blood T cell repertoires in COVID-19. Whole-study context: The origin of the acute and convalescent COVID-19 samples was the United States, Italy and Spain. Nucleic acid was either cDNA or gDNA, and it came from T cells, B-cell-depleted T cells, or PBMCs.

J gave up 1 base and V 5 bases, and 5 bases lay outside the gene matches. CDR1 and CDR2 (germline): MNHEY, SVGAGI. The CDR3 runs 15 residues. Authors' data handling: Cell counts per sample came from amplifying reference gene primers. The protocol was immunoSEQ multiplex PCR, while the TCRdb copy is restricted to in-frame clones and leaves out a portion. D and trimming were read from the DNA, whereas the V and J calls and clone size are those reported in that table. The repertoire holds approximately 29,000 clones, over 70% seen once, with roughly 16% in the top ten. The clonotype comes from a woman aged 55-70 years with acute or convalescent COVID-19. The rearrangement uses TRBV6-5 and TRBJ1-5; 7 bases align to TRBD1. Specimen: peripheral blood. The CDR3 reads CASSRKGASNQPQHF. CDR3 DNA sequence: TGTGCCAGCAGTCGGAAGGGGGCAAGCAATCAGCCCCAGCATTTT.